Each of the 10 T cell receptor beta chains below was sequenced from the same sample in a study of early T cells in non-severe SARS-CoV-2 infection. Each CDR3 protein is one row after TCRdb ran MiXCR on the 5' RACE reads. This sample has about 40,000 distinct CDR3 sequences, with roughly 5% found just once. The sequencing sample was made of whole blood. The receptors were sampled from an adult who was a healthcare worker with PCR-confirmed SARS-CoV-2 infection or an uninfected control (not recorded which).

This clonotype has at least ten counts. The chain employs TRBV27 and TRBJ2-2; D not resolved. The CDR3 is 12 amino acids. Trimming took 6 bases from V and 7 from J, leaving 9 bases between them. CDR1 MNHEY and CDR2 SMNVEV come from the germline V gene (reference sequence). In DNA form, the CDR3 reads TGTGCCAGCAGGTTGGGGATCGGGGAGCTGTTTTTT. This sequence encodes CASRLGIGELFF.

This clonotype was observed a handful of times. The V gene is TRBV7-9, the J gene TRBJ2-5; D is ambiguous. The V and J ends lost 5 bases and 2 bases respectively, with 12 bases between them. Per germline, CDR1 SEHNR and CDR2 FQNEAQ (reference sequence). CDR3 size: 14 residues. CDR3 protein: CASSHPPEQETQYF. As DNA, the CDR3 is TGTGCCAGCAGCCACCCCCCCGAGCAAGAGACCCAGTACTTC.

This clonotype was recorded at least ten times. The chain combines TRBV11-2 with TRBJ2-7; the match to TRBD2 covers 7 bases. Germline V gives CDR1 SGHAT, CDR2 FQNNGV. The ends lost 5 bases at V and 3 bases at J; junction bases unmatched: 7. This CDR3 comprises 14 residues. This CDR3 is CASSPPSGGYEQYF. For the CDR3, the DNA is TGTGCCAGCAGCCCGCCTAGCGGCGGCTACGAGCAGTACTTC.

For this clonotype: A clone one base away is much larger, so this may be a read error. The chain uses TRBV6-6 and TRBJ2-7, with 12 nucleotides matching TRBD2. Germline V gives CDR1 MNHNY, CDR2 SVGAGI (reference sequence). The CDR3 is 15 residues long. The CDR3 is CSSSGLAGSSYEQYF. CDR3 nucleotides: TGTTCCAGCAGTGGACTAGCGGGGAGCTCCTACGAGCAGTACTTC.

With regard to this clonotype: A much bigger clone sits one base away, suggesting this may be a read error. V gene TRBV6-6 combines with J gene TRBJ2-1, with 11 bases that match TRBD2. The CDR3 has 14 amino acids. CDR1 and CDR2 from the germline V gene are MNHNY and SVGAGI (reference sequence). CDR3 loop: CVSTPGTSGHEQFF. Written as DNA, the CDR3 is TGTGTCAGCACGCCTGGGACTAGCGGACACGAGCAGTTCTTC.

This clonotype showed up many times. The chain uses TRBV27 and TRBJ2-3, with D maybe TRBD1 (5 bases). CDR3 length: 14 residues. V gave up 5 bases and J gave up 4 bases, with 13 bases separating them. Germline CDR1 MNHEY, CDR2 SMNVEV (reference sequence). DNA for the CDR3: TGTGCCAGCAGTAGCAGGGTCTCCGCAGATACGCAGTATTTT. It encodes CASSSRVSADTQYF.

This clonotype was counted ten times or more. The CDR3 loop is CASSDRNTIYF. CDR3 DNA sequence: TGTGCCAGCAGTGACAGAAACACCATATATTTT. This chain uses TRBV9 with TRBJ1-3; D gene uncertain. The germline V gene encodes CDR1 SGDLS and CDR2 YYNGEE. Trimming shortened V by 5 bases and J by 5 bases, and 5 bases separated the two germline ends. The CDR3 totals 11 residues.

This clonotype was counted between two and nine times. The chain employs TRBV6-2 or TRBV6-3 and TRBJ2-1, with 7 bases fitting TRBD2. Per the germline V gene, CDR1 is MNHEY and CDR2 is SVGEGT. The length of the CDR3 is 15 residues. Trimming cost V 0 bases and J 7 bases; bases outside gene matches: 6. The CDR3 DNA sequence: TGTGCCAGCAGTTACTCGGGCGGGAGTGTTAATGAGCAGTTCTTC. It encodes CASSYSGGSVNEQFF.

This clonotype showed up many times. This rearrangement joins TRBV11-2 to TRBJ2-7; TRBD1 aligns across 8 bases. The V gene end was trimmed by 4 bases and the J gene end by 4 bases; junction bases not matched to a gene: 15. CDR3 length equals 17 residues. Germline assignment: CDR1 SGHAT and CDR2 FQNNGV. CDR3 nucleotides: TGTGCCAGCAGCTCACACAGGGGGGCGAGGGTCGTTTACGAGCAGTACTTC. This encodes CASSSHRGARVVYEQYF.

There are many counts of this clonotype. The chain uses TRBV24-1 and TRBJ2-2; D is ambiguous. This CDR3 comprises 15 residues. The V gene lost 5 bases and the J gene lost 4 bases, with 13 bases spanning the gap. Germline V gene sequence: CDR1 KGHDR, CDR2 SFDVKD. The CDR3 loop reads CATSAGYSFTGELFF. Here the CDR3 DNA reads TGTGCCACCAGTGCCGGCTACAGTTTCACCGGGGAGCTGTTTTTT.